This T cell receptor beta chain was profiled in a study of blood T cells in healthy people across ages. The CDR3 runs to 14 residues. The ends lost 6 bases at V and 12 bases at J; junction bases unmatched: 5. All donors came from Russia, were Caucasian and healthy, and spanned ages roughly 6 to 95. A second PCR, run for roughly 7 to 11 cycles, used a sample-barcoded 5' primer plus a J-beta primer mix. TCRdb recomputed calls from the 5' RACE reads with MiXCR, one row per CDR3 protein. The sample has roughly 1,800,000 distinct CDR3 sequences, 49% seen once. J is TRBJ2-1 and V is TRBV12-3 or TRBV12-4; 16 nucleotides line up with TRBD2. The clonotype comes from a woman aged 40 to 50 in good health. The sequenced material came from blood. The CDR3 sequence is CASSAGLAGGWQFF. The CDR3 coding sequence is TGTGCCAGCAGCGCGGGACTAGCGGGGGGGTGGCAGTTCTTC.